This is a list of T cell receptor beta chains from one sample in a study of blood T cells in healthy people across ages. TCRdb ran MiXCR on the 5' RACE reads and lists one entry per CDR3 protein. The sample has around 1.1 million distinct CDR3 sequences; less than 45% are singletons. The specimen was blood. The receptors were gathered from a man aged 18-30 years in good health. CDR3s include the opening cysteine and the closing phenylalanine or tryptophan. The order of the fields is CDR3 DNA, CDR3 protein, J gene, CDR3 length, clone size, V gene, D gene. D genes are given only for firm matches. Expanded clones get a size class; other rows say once, few or many, or leave the size out.

CDR3 DNA: TGCAGCGTTGAAATAGCGGGGGGGCACAATGAGCAGTTCTTC
CDR3 protein: CSVEIAGGHNEQFF
J gene: TRBJ2-1
CDR3 length: 14
clone size: NA
V gene: TRBV29-1
D gene: TRBD2

CDR3 DNA: TGTGCCACAGGAGGAACTCGGGACACTAAAGCGGATGGCTACACCTTC
CDR3 protein: CATGGTRDTKADGYTF
J gene: TRBJ1-2
CDR3 length: 16
clone size: few
V gene: TRBV9
D gene: NA

CDR3 DNA: TGTGCCAGCAGTTCCCAAGGCAGAACCGGGGAGCTGTTTTTT
CDR3 protein: CASSSQGRTGELFF
J gene: TRBJ2-2
CDR3 length: 14
clone size: few
V gene: TRBV12-3/TRBV12-4
D gene: NA

CDR3 DNA: TGTGCCAGCAGCAGAAACAGGGGGCTGGGCAATGAGCAGTTCTTC
CDR3 protein: CASSRNRGLGNEQFF
J gene: TRBJ2-1
CDR3 length: 15
clone size: NA
V gene: TRBV9
D gene: TRBD1

CDR3 DNA: TGCGCCAACAGCCCACGACAGGGAACTTCATCACCCCTCCACTTT
CDR3 protein: CANSPRQGTSSPLHF
J gene: TRBJ1-6
CDR3 length: 15
clone size: NA
V gene: TRBV5-1
D gene: TRBD1

CDR3 DNA: TGTGCCAGCAGCTCTACCGGGACAACTTACTATGGCTACACCTTC
CDR3 protein: CASSSTGTTYYGYTF
J gene: TRBJ1-2
CDR3 length: 15
clone size: many
V gene: TRBV7-2
D gene: NA

CDR3 DNA: TGTGCCAGCAGCGTAGGGATTAGCGGGGCGGGAGATACGCAGTATTTT
CDR3 protein: CASSVGISGAGDTQYF
J gene: TRBJ2-3
CDR3 length: 16
clone size: NA
V gene: TRBV9
D gene: TRBD2

CDR3 DNA: TGTGCCAGCAGCCGTTGGACAGGGGGCAACACAGATACGCAGTATTTT
CDR3 protein: CASSRWTGGNTDTQYF
J gene: TRBJ2-3
CDR3 length: 16
clone size: NA
V gene: TRBV7-9
D gene: TRBD1

CDR3 DNA: TGTGCCAGCAGCGTAGAAGGAGAGGAGGGCGGGACAGGGCCATCCTCTGGAAACACCATATATTTT
CDR3 protein: CASSVEGEEGGTGPSSGNTIYF
J gene: TRBJ1-3
CDR3 length: 22
clone size: NA
V gene: TRBV9
D gene: TRBD1

CDR3 DNA: TGCGCCAGCAGCCCTGTGGGAGAAGAGACCCAGTACTTC
CDR3 protein: CASSPVGEETQYF
J gene: TRBJ2-5
CDR3 length: 13
clone size: NA
V gene: TRBV5-1
D gene: NA

CDR3 DNA: TGCAGTGCTAGGGTTTTGAATTCACCCCTCCACTTT
CDR3 protein: CSARVLNSPLHF
J gene: TRBJ1-6
CDR3 length: 12
clone size: NA
V gene: TRBV20-1
D gene: NA

CDR3 DNA: TGTGCCAGCAGGCCTGGACTAGCCGGGGGGCAAATGACAGATACGCAGTATTTT
CDR3 protein: CASRPGLAGGQMTDTQYF
J gene: TRBJ2-3
CDR3 length: 18
clone size: few
V gene: TRBV12-3/TRBV12-4
D gene: TRBD2

CDR3 DNA: TGTGCCAGCAGTTTCCATCGACAGGGCGCAGAGACCCAGTACTTC
CDR3 protein: CASSFHRQGAETQYF
J gene: TRBJ2-5
CDR3 length: 15
clone size: NA
V gene: TRBV12-3/TRBV12-4
D gene: TRBD1

CDR3 DNA: TGTGCCAGCTCACTCGCGGTAGGGAATCAGCCCCAGCATTTT
CDR3 protein: CASSLAVGNQPQHF
J gene: TRBJ1-5
CDR3 length: 14
clone size: few
V gene: TRBV7-2
D gene: NA

CDR3 DNA: TGCGCCAGCAGCCAAGTTACGGGAGGGCCAGGGGAAGATACGCAGTATTTT
CDR3 protein: CASSQVTGGPGEDTQYF
J gene: TRBJ2-3
CDR3 length: 17
clone size: once
V gene: TRBV4-3
D gene: TRBD2

CDR3 DNA: TGCAGTGCTAGAGCCCCGCGGACGCAAGAGACCCAGTACTTC
CDR3 protein: CSARAPRTQETQYF
J gene: TRBJ2-5
CDR3 length: 14
clone size: NA
V gene: TRBV20-1
D gene: NA

CDR3 DNA: TGTGCCTCCTTGGGGGGAATGAACACTGAAGCTTTCTTT
CDR3 protein: CASLGGMNTEAFF
J gene: TRBJ1-1
CDR3 length: 13
clone size: NA
V gene: TRBV7-9
D gene: NA

CDR3 DNA: TGTGCCAGCAGCCCAGGACAGGGCAGGCAAGAGACCCAGTACTTC
CDR3 protein: CASSPGQGRQETQYF
J gene: TRBJ2-5
CDR3 length: 15
clone size: few
V gene: TRBV7-2
D gene: TRBD1

CDR3 DNA: TGTGCCAGCAGTTACTCGTGGGGGGGGGACACAGATACGCAGTATTTT
CDR3 protein: CASSYSWGGDTDTQYF
J gene: TRBJ2-3
CDR3 length: 16
clone size: NA
V gene: TRBV6-6
D gene: TRBD2

CDR3 DNA: TGCAGTGCCATCCTTCCGGGACAACGCTTATCCTACAATGAGCAGTTCTTC
CDR3 protein: CSAILPGQRLSYNEQFF
J gene: TRBJ2-1
CDR3 length: 17
clone size: few
V gene: TRBV20-1
D gene: NA

CDR3 DNA: TGTGCCAGCAGATTTTTAGGGGGCGAAGGCTACACCTTC
CDR3 protein: CASRFLGGEGYTF
J gene: TRBJ1-2
CDR3 length: 13
clone size: NA
V gene: TRBV2
D gene: TRBD1

CDR3 DNA: TGTGCCAGCAGCTTAGATCCACAGGACGAGGCTTTCTTT
CDR3 protein: CASSLDPQDEAFF
J gene: TRBJ1-1
CDR3 length: 13
clone size: NA
V gene: TRBV7-2
D gene: NA

CDR3 DNA: TGTGCCTGCAGGACGGACAGGGTCGAAAAACTGTTTTTT
CDR3 protein: CACRTDRVEKLFF
J gene: TRBJ1-4
CDR3 length: 13
clone size: NA
V gene: TRBV2
D gene: TRBD1

CDR3 DNA: TGCGCCAGCAGTGTCAGGACAGGATCCTACGAGCAGTACTTC
CDR3 protein: CASSVRTGSYEQYF
J gene: TRBJ2-7
CDR3 length: 14
clone size: NA
V gene: TRBV5-1
D gene: TRBD1

CDR3 DNA: TGCAGCGTTGACGGGGGCAATCAGCCCCAGCATTTT
CDR3 protein: CSVDGGNQPQHF
J gene: TRBJ1-5
CDR3 length: 12
clone size: many
V gene: TRBV29-1
D gene: NA

CDR3 DNA: TGTGCCAGCAGTCCCCCTGAAGGGGGGAGCACAGATACGCAGTATTTT
CDR3 protein: CASSPPEGGSTDTQYF
J gene: TRBJ2-3
CDR3 length: 16
clone size: NA
V gene: TRBV12-3/TRBV12-4
D gene: NA

CDR3 DNA: TGTGCCAGCAGTTACTCGAAACGGGGCTCTGGAAACACCATATATTTT
CDR3 protein: CASSYSKRGSGNTIYF
J gene: TRBJ1-3
CDR3 length: 16
clone size: NA
V gene: TRBV6-5
D gene: NA

CDR3 DNA: TGTGCCAGCAGTGCCCGGGACAGGGGTAACTATGGCTACACCTTC
CDR3 protein: CASSARDRGNYGYTF
J gene: TRBJ1-2
CDR3 length: 15
clone size: NA
V gene: TRBV27
D gene: TRBD1

CDR3 DNA: TGTGCCAGCAAAGCGCGACAGGGAGACTATGGCTACACCTTC
CDR3 protein: CASKARQGDYGYTF
J gene: TRBJ1-2
CDR3 length: 14
clone size: NA
V gene: TRBV2
D gene: TRBD1

CDR3 DNA: TGTGCCAGCAGCCAAGCGGGAAGTAATTCACCCCTCCACTTT
CDR3 protein: CASSQAGSNSPLHF
J gene: TRBJ1-6
CDR3 length: 14
clone size: few
V gene: TRBV4-2
D gene: NA

CDR3 DNA: TGTGCCAGCAGTTACAGGGGTCGCGACACAGATACGCAGTATTTT
CDR3 protein: CASSYRGRDTDTQYF
J gene: TRBJ2-3
CDR3 length: 15
clone size: NA
V gene: TRBV27
D gene: TRBD1

CDR3 DNA: TGTGCCAGCAGCTTAGAAGTTACGTCTAGGGCAGATACGCAGTATTTT
CDR3 protein: CASSLEVTSRADTQYF
J gene: TRBJ2-3
CDR3 length: 16
clone size: NA
V gene: TRBV7-2
D gene: NA

CDR3 DNA: TGTGCCAACAGCTTAGTGAGCACGCTGGGGGCCAACGTCCTGACTTTC
CDR3 protein: CANSLVSTLGANVLTF
J gene: TRBJ2-6
CDR3 length: 16
clone size: NA
V gene: TRBV7-8
D gene: NA

CDR3 DNA: TGTGCCAGCTCACCTCCAGGGGTTAGCTCCTACAATGAGCAGTTCTTC
CDR3 protein: CASSPPGVSSYNEQFF
J gene: TRBJ2-1
CDR3 length: 16
clone size: NA
V gene: TRBV18
D gene: NA

CDR3 DNA: TGTGCCAGCAGCGCCCCAGGGGGCGATGGCAAAAACATTCAGTACTTC
CDR3 protein: CASSAPGGDGKNIQYF
J gene: TRBJ2-4
CDR3 length: 16
clone size: NA
V gene: TRBV9
D gene: TRBD1

CDR3 DNA: TGTGCCAGCAGTCCTGGGCCGAGCAGCGAGCAGTACTTC
CDR3 protein: CASSPGPSSEQYF
J gene: TRBJ2-7
CDR3 length: 13
clone size: few
V gene: TRBV14
D gene: NA

CDR3 DNA: TGTGCCAGCAGTGAATATAAGCGGAAGGAGACCCAGTACTTC
CDR3 protein: CASSEYKRKETQYF
J gene: TRBJ2-5
CDR3 length: 14
clone size: few
V gene: TRBV25-1
D gene: NA

CDR3 DNA: TGTGCCAGCAGCTTAGATACGGGACTGTATAATTCACCCCTCCACTTT
CDR3 protein: CASSLDTGLYNSPLHF
J gene: TRBJ1-6
CDR3 length: 16
clone size: NA
V gene: TRBV13
D gene: NA

CDR3 DNA: TGTGCCAGCAGCCAAGAAGGGGTTGGCTACACCTTC
CDR3 protein: CASSQEGVGYTF
J gene: TRBJ1-2
CDR3 length: 12
clone size: NA
V gene: TRBV4-2
D gene: NA

CDR3 DNA: TGTGCCAGCTCACCGAACAGCGTGGCAGATACGCAGTATTTT
CDR3 protein: CASSPNSVADTQYF
J gene: TRBJ2-3
CDR3 length: 14
clone size: few
V gene: TRBV18
D gene: NA

CDR3 DNA: TGTGCCAGCAGGGGGAAGACGGATTCACCCCTCCACTTT
CDR3 protein: CASRGKTDSPLHF
J gene: TRBJ1-6
CDR3 length: 13
clone size: few
V gene: TRBV7-6
D gene: NA

CDR3 DNA: TGTGCCAGCAGTTTTTTGCCGGGGGAGCAGTTCTTC
CDR3 protein: CASSFLPGEQFF
J gene: TRBJ2-1
CDR3 length: 12
clone size: NA
V gene: TRBV12-3/TRBV12-4
D gene: NA

CDR3 DNA: TGTGCCAGCAGTGAAGAGGCCGGGTTGAACACTGAAGCTTTCTTT
CDR3 protein: CASSEEAGLNTEAFF
J gene: TRBJ1-1
CDR3 length: 15
clone size: few
V gene: TRBV6-1
D gene: NA

CDR3 DNA: TGTGCCAGCAGTCCCCGGCCTAGGCGTCCCTATGGCTACACCTTC
CDR3 protein: CASSPRPRRPYGYTF
J gene: TRBJ1-2
CDR3 length: 15
clone size: NA
V gene: TRBV6-5
D gene: NA

CDR3 DNA: TGTGCCAGCAGAGGACTAGCCAATGAGCAGTACTTC
CDR3 protein: CASRGLANEQYF
J gene: TRBJ2-5
CDR3 length: 12
clone size: once
V gene: TRBV6-5
D gene: TRBD2

CDR3 DNA: TGCGCCAGCAGCCCAGGACAGTTCACAGATACGCAGTATTTT
CDR3 protein: CASSPGQFTDTQYF
J gene: TRBJ2-3
CDR3 length: 14
clone size: many
V gene: TRBV5-1
D gene: NA

CDR3 DNA: TGTGCCAGCAGTCCCCCGGGCAGGGGAAGGGTATTAGATGGCTACACCTTC
CDR3 protein: CASSPPGRGRVLDGYTF
J gene: TRBJ1-2
CDR3 length: 17
clone size: NA
V gene: TRBV28
D gene: NA

CDR3 DNA: TGTGCCAGCAGAACTGGACAGGGCGAGGTCTACGAGCAGTACTTC
CDR3 protein: CASRTGQGEVYEQYF
J gene: TRBJ2-7
CDR3 length: 15
clone size: NA
V gene: TRBV6-6
D gene: TRBD1

CDR3 DNA: TGTGCCATCAGCCCGACAGGGGGCTACGACAATCAGCCCCAGCATTTT
CDR3 protein: CAISPTGGYDNQPQHF
J gene: TRBJ1-5
CDR3 length: 16
clone size: few
V gene: TRBV10-3
D gene: TRBD1